This is a list of T cell receptor beta chains from one sample in a study of cytomegalovirus exposure and HLA in healthy donors. The data were produced by immunoSEQ multiplex PCR, yet TCRdb's version contains in-frame clones alone and is incomplete. The sample shows about 120,000 clones, approximately 80% of them seen only once. The source material was PBMCs. The receptors derive from a man younger than 35 in good health and CMV-seropositive. The conserved cysteine and the conserved F or W are not part of the CDR3 here.

V: TRBV6-1
J: TRBJ1-1
CDR3: ASIMNTEAF

V: TRBV6-1
J: TRBJ1-2
CDR3: ASSEPGSYGYT

V: TRBV28
J: TRBJ1-1
CDR3: ASSFLMNTEAF

V: TRBV28
J: TRBJ2-3
CDR3: ASSLFRRDTQY

V: TRBV12-5
J: TRBJ2-1
CDR3: ASGLVSGRNEQF

V: TRBV13
J: TRBJ2-1
CDR3: ASSLGLAGGNEQF

V: TRBV7-9
J: TRBJ2-3
CDR3: ASSLGGSSGRGDTQY

V: TRBV27
J: TRBJ1-2
CDR3: ASSLSIRNYGYT

V: TRBV9
J: TRBJ1-5
CDR3: ASSVASGQPQH

V: TRBV9
J: TRBJ2-1
CDR3: ASSLGYPLTYNEQF

V: TRBV2
J: TRBJ2-2
CDR3: ASQSGTSGSTGELF

V: TRBV15
J: TRBJ1-1
CDR3: ATSRDRGGRTEAF

V: TRBV29-1
J: TRBJ2-7
CDR3: SVGTGRYEQY

V: TRBV6-5
J: TRBJ2-7
CDR3: ASRSRGRAAYEQY

V: TRBV2
J: TRBJ1-1
CDR3: ASSEFDKNTEAF

V: TRBV5-1
J: TRBJ2-3
CDR3: ASSPAGGRGDTQY

V: TRBV18
J: TRBJ1-2
CDR3: ASSTVDGTARGYT

V: TRBV2
J: TRBJ2-5
CDR3: ASSFQIWETQY

V: TRBV30
J: TRBJ1-1
CDR3: AWNRERGTEAF

V: TRBV19
J: TRBJ2-7
CDR3: ASSPLGTGASYEQY

V: TRBV7-3
J: TRBJ2-1
CDR3: ASSAGTGAGREQF

V: TRBV28
J: TRBJ2-5
CDR3: ASSLGRGGVETQY

V: TRBV5-6
J: TRBJ1-2
CDR3: ASSFWGPSGYT

V: TRBV7-9
J: TRBJ2-7
CDR3: ASSPLATYEQY

V: TRBV11-2
J: TRBJ1-3
CDR3: ASSLVQAGTFGNTIY

V: TRBV28
J: TRBJ2-7
CDR3: ASSSFAGDAYEQY

V: TRBV7-2
J: TRBJ2-7
CDR3: ASGLSGTSEGEQY

V: TRBV30
J: TRBJ1-2
CDR3: AWSKRGHYGYT

V: TRBV5-4
J: TRBJ1-2
CDR3: ASSLRGDYGYT

V: TRBV28
J: TRBJ1-3
CDR3: ASWSRTGSGNTIY

V: TRBV2
J: TRBJ2-1
CDR3: ASSLLTGNNEQF

V: TRBV20-1
J: TRBJ2-5
CDR3: SASEETQY

V: TRBV5-1
J: TRBJ1-1
CDR3: ASSPGWTGVDTEAF

V: TRBV7-6
J: TRBJ2-7
CDR3: ASSLSSQGSYEQY

V: TRBV5-4
J: TRBJ2-3
CDR3: ASSLDPSGITDTQY

V: TRBV7-9
J: TRBJ2-3
CDR3: ASSLGAGLGTDTQY

V: TRBV11-2
J: TRBJ2-3
CDR3: ASSSAALAADTQY

V: TRBV19
J: TRBJ1-4
CDR3: ASTDGTALGEKLF

V: TRBV7-7
J: TRBJ2-5
CDR3: ASSPLTKETQY

V: TRBV27
J: TRBJ1-1
CDR3: ASGQTNTEAF

V: TRBV5-1
J: TRBJ1-1
CDR3: ASSPGQGVDTEAF

V: TRBV2
J: TRBJ2-3
CDR3: ASIEDRNTDTQY

V: TRBV6-5
J: TRBJ2-7
CDR3: ASRRQGYEQY

V: TRBV10-2
J: TRBJ2-5
CDR3: ASTAKETQY

V: TRBV5-4
J: TRBJ2-1
CDR3: AGSYNYRTSGNEQF

V: TRBV7-9
J: TRBJ2-4
CDR3: ASSSGQLNLAKNSQY

V: TRBV7-9
J: TRBJ2-4
CDR3: ASSPTSGGAGNIQY

V: TRBV19
J: TRBJ1-1
CDR3: ASTKGSQNTEAF

V: TRBV6-5
J: TRBJ2-5
CDR3: ASSRLAGGQETQY

V: TRBV6-1
J: TRBJ2-7
CDR3: ASSVMGGGSYEQY

V: TRBV28
J: TRBJ1-1
CDR3: ASSFHGGTEAF

V: TRBV13
J: TRBJ2-1
CDR3: ASSRRGGFYNEQF

V: TRBV9
J: TRBJ1-1
CDR3: ASRQGVTEAF

V: TRBV30
J: TRBJ1-4
CDR3: AWSPGVRVNEKLF

V: TRBV28
J: TRBJ2-3
CDR3: ASTERGGRTDTQY

V: TRBV29-1
J: TRBJ1-5
CDR3: SVATGISNQPQH

V: TRBV7-9
J: TRBJ1-2
CDR3: ASSPTNPSNYGYT

V: TRBV6-5
J: TRBJ1-3
CDR3: ASRPTGGGNTIY

V: TRBV15
J: TRBJ2-3
CDR3: ATSSGMTRSGTDTQY

V: TRBV11-2
J: TRBJ2-1
CDR3: ASSLLTGGFLGQF